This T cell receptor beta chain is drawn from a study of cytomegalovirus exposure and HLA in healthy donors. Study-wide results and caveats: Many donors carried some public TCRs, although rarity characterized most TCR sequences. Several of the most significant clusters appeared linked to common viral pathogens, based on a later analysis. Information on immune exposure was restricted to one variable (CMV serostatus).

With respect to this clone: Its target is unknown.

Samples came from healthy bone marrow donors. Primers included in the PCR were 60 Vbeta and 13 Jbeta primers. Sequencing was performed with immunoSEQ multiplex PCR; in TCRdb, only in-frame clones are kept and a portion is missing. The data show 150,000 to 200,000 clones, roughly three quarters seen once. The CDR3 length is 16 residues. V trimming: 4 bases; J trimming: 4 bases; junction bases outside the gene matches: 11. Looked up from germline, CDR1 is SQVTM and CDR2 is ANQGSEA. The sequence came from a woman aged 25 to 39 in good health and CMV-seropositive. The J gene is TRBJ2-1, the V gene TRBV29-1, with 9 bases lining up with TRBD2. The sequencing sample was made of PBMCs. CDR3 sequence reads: CSVAFSGLAEYNEQFF. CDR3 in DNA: TGCAGCGTTGCATTTTCGGGACTAGCTGAGTACAATGAGCAGTTCTTC.